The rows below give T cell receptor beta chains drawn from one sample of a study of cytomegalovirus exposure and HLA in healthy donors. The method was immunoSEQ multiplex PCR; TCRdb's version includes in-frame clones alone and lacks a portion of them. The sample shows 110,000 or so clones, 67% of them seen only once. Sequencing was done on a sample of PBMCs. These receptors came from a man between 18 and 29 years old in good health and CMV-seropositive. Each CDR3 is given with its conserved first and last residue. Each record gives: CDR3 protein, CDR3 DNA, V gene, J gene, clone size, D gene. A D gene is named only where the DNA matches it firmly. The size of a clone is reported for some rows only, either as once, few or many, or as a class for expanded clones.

CDR3: CASSSTRLAGGRGTGELFF
DNA: TGTGCCAGCAGTTCCACTCGACTAGCGGGGGGGCGTGGCACCGGGGAGCTGTTTTTT
V: TRBV27
J: TRBJ2-2
size: .
D: TRBD2

CDR3: CASSQRDKYSNQPQHF
DNA: TGCGCCAGCAGTCAACGGGACAAGTATAGCAATCAGCCCCAGCATTTT
V: TRBV23-1
J: TRBJ1-5
size: .
D: .

CDR3: CASSQVKVEQPQHF
DNA: TGCGCCAGCAGCCAAGTTAAGGTGGAGCAGCCCCAGCATTTT
V: TRBV4-1
J: TRBJ1-5
size: .
D: .

CDR3: CAWGPGQGSNQPQHF
DNA: TGTGCCTGGGGGCCCGGACAGGGAAGCAATCAGCCCCAGCATTTT
V: TRBV30
J: TRBJ1-5
size: .
D: TRBD1

CDR3: CASSYLSGGAGDQPQHF
DNA: TGTGCCAGCAGCTACCTGTCAGGGGGTGCAGGAGATCAGCCCCAGCATTTT
V: TRBV5-6
J: TRBJ1-5
size: .
D: TRBD1

CDR3: CASSPISGLAKNIQYF
DNA: TGTGCCAGCAGCCCAATTAGCGGCTTAGCCAAAAACATTCAGTACTTC
V: TRBV9
J: TRBJ2-4
size: .
D: .

CDR3: CASSLRRGGLWEQYF
DNA: TGTGCCAGCAGTTTACGGCGGGGGGGCCTTTGGGAGCAGTACTTC
V: TRBV27
J: TRBJ2-7
size: .
D: TRBD2

CDR3: CASSFSPGQSSGNTIYF
DNA: TGCGCCAGCAGCTTTAGCCCCGGACAGAGCTCTGGAAACACCATATATTTT
V: TRBV5-1
J: TRBJ1-3
size: .
D: .

CDR3: CASSLGGNTGELFF
DNA: TGTGCCAGCAGCTTGGGGGGGAACACCGGGGAGCTGTTTTTT
V: TRBV7-9
J: TRBJ2-2
size: .
D: .

CDR3: CASSLLQGGYGYTF
DNA: TGTGCCAGCAGTTTATTACAGGGGGGCTATGGCTACACCTTC
V: TRBV28
J: TRBJ1-2
size: .
D: TRBD1

CDR3: CASSLDGRGGLDEQFF
DNA: TGTGCCAGCAGCTTAGATGGGCGGGGGGGCTTAGATGAGCAGTTCTTC
V: TRBV11-3
J: TRBJ2-1
size: few
D: TRBD2

CDR3: CASIPGGSSYNEQFF
DNA: TGTGCCAGCATACCAGGGGGGAGCTCCTACAATGAGCAGTTCTTC
V: TRBV2
J: TRBJ2-1
size: few
D: .

CDR3: CASSLTTAWNQPQHF
DNA: TGTGCCAGCAGCTTGACGACAGCTTGGAATCAGCCCCAGCATTTT
V: TRBV7-2
J: TRBJ1-5
size: .
D: .

CDR3: CAIAGSNQPQHF
DNA: TGTGCCATCGCGGGTAGCAATCAGCCCCAGCATTTT
V: TRBV10-3
J: TRBJ1-5
size: .
D: .

CDR3: CASPREVIQPLHF
DNA: TGTGCCAGCCCGAGGGAGGTCATCCAACCCCTCCACTTT
V: TRBV5-6
J: TRBJ1-6
size: few
D: .

CDR3: CASSFGDTIYF
DNA: TGTGCCAGCAGTTTCGGGGACACCATATATTTT
V: TRBV27
J: TRBJ1-3
size: .
D: .

CDR3: CASSLGTGGTGELFF
DNA: TGTGCCAGTAGTTTAGGGACAGGGGGCACCGGGGAGCTGTTTTTT
V: TRBV19
J: TRBJ2-2
size: .
D: TRBD1

CDR3: CASSFTGSHNYGYTF
DNA: TGCGCCAGCAGCTTTACAGGATCCCATAACTATGGCTACACCTTC
V: TRBV5-1
J: TRBJ1-2
size: .
D: .

CDR3: CASSPKDRPNEKLFF
DNA: TGTGCCAGCAGCCCGAAGGACAGGCCGAATGAAAAACTGTTTTTT
V: TRBV27
J: TRBJ1-4
size: .
D: TRBD1

CDR3: CASSPSDRAYGYTF
DNA: TGTGCCAGCAGCCCATCCGACAGAGCCTATGGCTACACCTTC
V: TRBV7-9
J: TRBJ1-2
size: .
D: .

CDR3: CASSAQGYNEQFF
DNA: TGCGCCAGCAGTGCCCAGGGGTACAATGAGCAGTTCTTC
V: TRBV10-1
J: TRBJ2-1
size: .
D: .

CDR3: CASSHGQGPSTDTQYF
DNA: TGTGCCAGCAGCCACGGACAGGGCCCCTCCACAGATACGCAGTATTTT
V: TRBV7-9
J: TRBJ2-3
size: .
D: TRBD1

CDR3: CASSPRGGVGNQPQHF
DNA: TGTGCCAGTAGTCCCCGGGGAGGGGTTGGTAATCAGCCCCAGCATTTT
V: TRBV19
J: TRBJ1-5
size: .
D: .

CDR3: CASNLAGSDTQYF
DNA: TGTGCCAGCAATCTAGCGGGCTCAGATACGCAGTATTTT
V: TRBV2
J: TRBJ2-3
size: few
D: TRBD2

CDR3: CASSHLDRTYEQYF
DNA: TGTGCCAGCAGTCACCTTGACAGGACCTACGAGCAGTACTTC
V: TRBV28
J: TRBJ2-7
size: few
D: .

CDR3: CASSVLDRDFSSYEQYF
DNA: TGTGCCAGCAGCGTGTTGGACAGGGACTTTAGCTCCTACGAGCAGTACTTC
V: TRBV5-6
J: TRBJ2-7
size: .
D: TRBD1

CDR3: CASSHRRWETQYF
DNA: TGTGCCAGCAGCCACAGACGATGGGAGACCCAGTACTTC
V: TRBV5-8
J: TRBJ2-5
size: few
D: .

CDR3: CSVGYAGPNEKLFF
DNA: TGCAGCGTTGGCTACGCGGGTCCTAATGAAAAACTGTTTTTC
V: TRBV29-1
J: TRBJ1-4
size: few
D: .

CDR3: CASSIAISFSDYGYTF
DNA: TGTGCCAGTAGTATAGCGATAAGCTTCTCGGACTATGGCTACACCTTC
V: TRBV19
J: TRBJ1-2
size: few
D: .

CDR3: CASSLTSGGSKYNEQFF
DNA: TGTGCCAGCAGCTTGACTAGCGGGGGGTCCAAATACAATGAGCAGTTCTTC
V: TRBV5-6
J: TRBJ2-1
size: .
D: TRBD2

CDR3: CASSLQGGNQPQHF
DNA: TGTGCCAGCAGCTTACAGGGTGGCAATCAGCCCCAGCATTTT
V: TRBV7-9
J: TRBJ1-5
size: .
D: .

CDR3: CASSSRTATGELFF
DNA: TGCGCCAGCAGCTCTAGGACAGCCACCGGGGAGCTGTTTTTT
V: TRBV5-1
J: TRBJ2-2
size: .
D: .

CDR3: CASSDPGLNTGELFF
DNA: TGTGCCAGCAGTGATCCGGGACTGAACACCGGGGAGCTGTTTTTT
V: TRBV25-1
J: TRBJ2-2
size: few
D: .

CDR3: CAISEPGQIDQPQHF
DNA: TGTGCCATCAGTGAGCCGGGACAGATCGATCAGCCCCAGCATTTT
V: TRBV10-3
J: TRBJ1-5
size: .
D: TRBD1

CDR3: CASSLGQKMNTEAFF
DNA: TGTGCCAGCAGCTTGGGCCAGAAGATGAACACTGAAGCTTTCTTT
V: TRBV5-4
J: TRBJ1-1
size: .
D: .

CDR3: CASSELQGPNSPLHF
DNA: TGCGCCAGCAGTGAGTTACAGGGGCCTAATTCACCCCTCCACTTT
V: TRBV10-1
J: TRBJ1-6
size: .
D: TRBD1

CDR3: CSVATGGLETQYF
DNA: TGCAGCGTCGCGACAGGGGGCCTAGAGACCCAGTACTTC
V: TRBV29-1
J: TRBJ2-5
size: .
D: TRBD1